Shown below are 17 T cell receptor beta chains from a single sample sequenced in a study of T-cell memory formation after mild COVID-19. TCRdb independently ran MiXCR on the 5' RACE reads; one entry per CDR3 protein. Among around 140,000 distinct CDR3 sequences listed, less than 25% were seen once. What was sequenced was PBMCs or a T cell subset sorted from them (not recorded which). The receptor source for this set is an adult woman who had mild COVID-19 (a few samples of this study predate the infection). Cell type and time point are not known.

There are a few counts of this clonotype. Mismatch with germline at one junction end may stem from a read error. The CDR3 DNA follows: TGTGCCAGCAGCATAACCGGGACTACCGCAGATACGCAGTATTTT. Protein product: CASSITGTTADTQYF. The V and J genes are TRBV7-3 and TRBJ2-3, with TRBD2 matching over 7 bases. Germline-derived CDR1 and CDR2 are SGHTA and FQGTGA. This CDR3 spans 15 amino acids.

This clonotype was found a few times. The V and J genes are TRBV29-1 and TRBJ1-4, with 7 nucleotides matching TRBD1. Germline lookup yields CDR1 SQVTM and CDR2 ANQGSEA. This CDR3 has 16 amino acids. With 4 bases clipped from V and 9 bases from J, the junction kept 17 bases outside the gene matches. The CDR3 region has the DNA TGCAGCGTTGTCGGGAGTAGCCCAGGGGACAGACAAAAACTGTTTTTT. It specifies CSVVGSSPGDRQKLFF.

V usage is TRBV10-3 and J usage is TRBJ2-1; no definite D call. This CDR3 region has 12 residues. The V and J ends lost 3 bases and 0 bases respectively, with 0 bases between them. Germline V lookup: CDR1 ENHRY, CDR2 SYGVKD. For the CDR3, the DNA is TGTGCCATCAGTGACTCCTACAATGAGCAGTTCTTC. Protein product: CAISDSYNEQFF.

There are a few counts of this clonotype. The V gene is TRBV29-1, the J gene TRBJ2-7; 10 bases are a match to TRBD2. Germline-derived CDR1 and CDR2 are SQVTM and ANQGSEA. The CDR3 totals 16 residues. With V trimmed by 6 bases and J by 3 bases, 14 bases remained unmatched. CDR3 in amino acids: CSVPASGRAGGYEQYF. In DNA, the CDR3 is TGCAGCGTCCCTGCTAGCGGGAGAGCCGGTGGCTACGAGCAGTACTTC.

The chain couples TRBV2 to TRBJ2-7; D not resolved. Looked up from germline, CDR1 is SNHLY and CDR2 is FYNNEI. The CDR3 is made up of 14 amino acids. V lost 1 base and J lost 3, with 10 bases in between. The CDR3 spells CASSEVQARYEQYF. The DNA of the CDR3 is TGTGCCAGCAGTGAAGTCCAGGCGCGCTACGAGCAGTACTTC.

This clonotype was found a few times. The genes are TRBV7-9 and TRBJ2-7; possibly TRBD2 for D (5 bases). The V end was cut by 1 base, the J end by 4 bases, with 14 bases between. The CDR3 covers 15 residues. The germline gives CDR1 SEHNR, CDR2 FQNEAQ (reference sequence). The CDR3 DNA reads as TGTGCCAGCAGCTTAGGCGGGTCAAGAACGTACGAGCAGTACTTC. Translation gives CASSLGGSRTYEQYF.

This chain connects TRBV29-1 to TRBJ2-3; D is perhaps TRBD2 (5 bases). V gave up 4 bases and J gave up 5 bases, with 13 bases separating them. Germline V lookup: CDR1 SQVTM, CDR2 ANQGSEA. The CDR3 is 13 amino acids. Here the CDR3 DNA reads TGCAGCGTTGCGGGGTTGCGTCAAGATACGCAGTATTTT. Protein product: CSVAGLRQDTQYF.

This clonotype was recorded a few times. CDR3 sequence (DNA): TGTGCCAGCAGCCCGACAGATAGCAATCAGCCCCAGCATTTT. It codes for CASSPTDSNQPQHF. The rearrangement joins TRBV7-6 to TRBJ1-5; a possible D gene is TRBD1 (5 bases). Germline CDR1 is SGHVS and CDR2 is FNYEAQ. CDR3 length equals 14 residues. The V and J ends lost 5 bases and 0 bases respectively, with 8 bases between them.

This sequence joins TRBV12-3 or TRBV12-4 and TRBJ2-1; 7 bases are a match to TRBD1. After removal of 4 bases from V and 8 bases from J, the junction contained 5 bases not matched to a gene. This CDR3 region has 13 residues. The CDR3 DNA follows: TGTGCCAGCAGTTATTTAGGGACAGATGAGCAGTTCTTC. It is translated as CASSYLGTDEQFF.

This clonotype came up a few times. The V call is TRBV12-5, the J call TRBJ2-1, with a weak D call TRBD2 (5 bases). Per germline, CDR1 LGHNT and CDR2 FRNRAP. The CDR3 sequence is 16 residues long. With 5 bases removed from V and 2 bases from J, the gap between germline ends came to 16 bases. CDR3 loop: CASGPAILSAYNEQFF. CDR3 in DNA: TGTGCTAGTGGTCCCGCCATCCTTAGCGCCTACAATGAGCAGTTCTTC.

This clonotype was found a few times. CDR3 residues: CASSLARGRDTNNEQFF. Here the CDR3 DNA reads TGTGCCAGCAGCTTAGCCCGGGGGCGGGACACCAACAATGAGCAGTTCTTC. J is TRBJ2-1 and V is TRBV7-9, with D perhaps assigned TRBD1 or TRBD2 (6 bases each). Trimming left V 0 bases short and J 5 bases short, with 17 bases between. Germline V CDR1 and CDR2: SEHNR, FQNEAQ (reference sequence). The CDR3 has 17 amino acids.

This clonotype appeared many times. V gene TRBV7-9 combines with J gene TRBJ2-2, with D hard to call. CDR3 size: 12 residues. Per germline, CDR1 SEHNR and CDR2 FQNEAQ (reference sequence). The V end lost 1 base, the J end lost 6 bases, and 3 bases lay between the germline ends. Here the CDR3 DNA reads TGTGCCAGCAGCTTAGGATCCGGGGAGCTGTTTTTT. Translation gives CASSLGSGELFF.

The chain carries TRBV5-1 and TRBJ2-5; TRBD1 matches 8 bases. The CDR3 consists of 16 residues. Germline values: CDR1 SGHRS, CDR2 YFSETQ. V was clipped by 2 bases and J by 1 base; unmatched bases: 7. This chain's CDR3 is CASSFGQGPLQETQYF. The DNA for the CDR3 is TGCGCCAGCAGCTTCGGACAGGGACCGCTCCAAGAGACCCAGTACTTC.

Many counts were recorded for this clonotype. The chain has TRBV6-2 or TRBV6-3 and TRBJ2-7; TRBD1 agrees at 7 bases. Looked up from germline, CDR1 is MNHEY and CDR2 is SVGEGT. The CDR3 spans 13 residues. V dropped 6 bases and J dropped 0; count of bases not matched to a gene: 2. CDR3 DNA sequence: TGTGCCAGCAGACAGGGGATCTCCTACGAGCAGTACTTC. Its protein is CASRQGISYEQYF.

The rearrangement uses TRBV6-1 and TRBJ1-2, with 10 bases identical to TRBD1. The CDR3 extends over 15 amino acids. Germline CDR1 is MNHNS and CDR2 is SASEGT. V lost 6 bases, J lost 4 bases, and 8 bases stayed unmatched. This chain's CDR3 is CASSAGTGDRYGYTF. CDR3 coding DNA: TGTGCCAGCAGCGCAGGGACAGGGGATCGCTATGGCTACACCTTC.

In its sample, this clonotype was seen once. The chain couples TRBV9 to TRBJ2-7, with D tentatively TRBD2 (5 bases). Trimming removed 3 bases from V and 0 bases from J, with 13 bases in between. The CDR3 consists of 15 residues. Germline V lookup: CDR1 SGDLS, CDR2 YYNGEE. In DNA, the CDR3 is TGTGCCAGCAGCGCAGGCTGGGAGAGCTCCTACGAGCAGTACTTC. Residues: CASSAGWESSYEQYF.

The genes are TRBV29-1 and TRBJ2-3; D is perhaps TRBD2 (5 bases). Per the germline V gene, CDR1 is SQVTM and CDR2 is ANQGSEA. The V and J ends lost 7 bases and 4 bases respectively, with 12 bases between them. CDR3 length: 12 residues. DNA for the CDR3: TGCAGCGCCCTGGCGGGTTCAGATACGCAGTATTTT. Encoded protein: CSALAGSDTQYF.